A single sample is the source of the 9 T cell receptor beta chains below, sequenced in a study of spatial heterogeneity in lung cancer. TCRdb analysed the 5' RACE reads with MiXCR anew, one entry per CDR3 protein. The table records 30,000 to 45,000 distinct CDR3 sequences, under 8.5% of them present only once. The sample's time point: sample taken at primary tumor resection. The sequencing here drew on PBMCs, taken at surgery. The receptors were gathered from a female donor with early-stage non-small cell lung cancer.

This clonotype has more than one count but fewer than ten. The chain is built from TRBV9 and TRBJ2-7, with TRBD2 identical over 7 bases. Germline V gene sequence: CDR1 SGDLS, CDR2 YYNGEE. The CDR3 has 14 residues. J gave up 1 base and V 3 bases, and 4 bases lay outside the gene matches. The CDR3 is CASSESGDSYEQYF. CDR3 DNA: TGTGCCAGCAGCGAGAGCGGGGATTCCTACGAGCAGTACTTC.

This clonotype was observed a handful of times. The chain employs TRBV20-1 and TRBJ2-7; a weak D match, TRBD2 (6 bases). V lost 6 bases, J lost 4 bases, and 16 bases lay in between. In germline, CDR1 is DFQATT, CDR2 SNEGSKA (reference sequence). CDR3 size: 13 residues. CDR3 amino acids: CSATRRRAYEQYF. The CDR3, as DNA: TGCAGTGCCACAAGGAGGAGGGCGTACGAGCAGTACTTC.

Many counts were recorded for this clonotype. V usage is TRBV27 and J usage is TRBJ2-1; 8 nucleotides align to TRBD1. Germline lookup yields CDR1 MNHEY and CDR2 SMNVEV (reference sequence). The CDR3 has 13 amino acids. V was pared by 5 bases and J by 7 bases, with 4 bases of the junction left unmatched. The CDR3 loop reads CASSGQGINEQFF. In DNA, the CDR3 is TGTGCCAGCAGTGGACAGGGAATTAATGAGCAGTTCTTC.

The chain uses TRBV5-1 and TRBJ1-2; D may be TRBD1 (5 bases). V was trimmed by 2 bases and J by 1 base, leaving 9 bases between them. The CDR3 spans 14 residues. The germline CDR1 and CDR2 sequences are SGHRS and YFSETQ. Written as DNA, the CDR3 is TGCGCCAGCAGCTTCCAGGGAGGTAACTATGGCTACACCTTC. The encoded protein is CASSFQGGNYGYTF. Using reference TRBV5-1 and TRBJ1-2 for the parts outside the CDR3, the full variable domain is KAGVTQTPRYLIKTRGQQVTLSCSPISGHRSVSWYQQTPGQGLQFLFEYFSETQRNKGNFPGRFSGRQFSNSRSEMNVSTLELGDSALYLCASSFQGGNYGYTFGSGTRLTVV.

The V call is TRBV14, the J call TRBJ2-1; no definite D call. The length of the CDR3 is 13 residues. The V gene's germline CDR1 is SGHDN and CDR2 FVKESK. V lost 1 base to trimming and J lost 5 bases, with 6 bases between them. The DNA for the CDR3 is TGTGCCAGCAGCCAAGTAAGGGACAATGAGCAGTTCTTC. Its protein product is CASSQVRDNEQFF.

This clonotype was picked up many times. The CDR3 DNA is TGTGCCAGCAGCGTAGCGCCAGACGTAAACACCATATATTTT. Translating gives CASSVAPDVNTIYF. This chain joins TRBV9 and TRBJ1-3; D remains unclear. Germline CDR1 and CDR2: SGDLS and YYNGEE. CDR3 length: 14 residues. V lost 0 bases and J 6 bases, leaving 10 bases between the germline ends.

There are a few counts of this clonotype. In DNA form, the CDR3 reads TGTGCCAGCAGCGGGTCCCTCTCTGGGGCCAACGTCCTGACTTTC. Protein product: CASSGSLSGANVLTF. The chain recombines TRBV28 with TRBJ2-6; no clear D gene. The germline CDR1 and CDR2 sequences are MDHEN and SYDVKM. Trimming stripped 6 bases from V and 0 bases from J, with 9 bases between. This CDR3 contains 15 residues.

This chain links TRBV5-1 with TRBJ2-7; D gene uncertain. There are 15 residues in the CDR3. The germline V and J ends were trimmed by 5 bases and 3 bases, with 18 bases remaining between them. CDR1 and CDR2 (germline): SGHRS, YFSETQ. The CDR3 nucleotides read TGCGCCAGCAGGACGCACAACGGAAGGTACTACGAGCAGTACTTC. Protein sequence: CASRTHNGRYYEQYF.

This clonotype was detected ten times or more. The V gene is TRBV28, the J gene TRBJ1-2, with D tentatively TRBD1 (5 bases). Germline V lookup: CDR1 MDHEN, CDR2 SYDVKM. V gave up 2 bases and J gave up 4 bases, with 5 bases separating them. CDR3 length: 12 amino acids. The CDR3 reads CASSLTGYGYTF. CDR3 bases: TGTGCCAGCAGTTTAACAGGCTATGGCTACACCTTC.